Listed below are T cell receptor beta chains from one sample, sequenced in a study of a mutant IDH1 vaccine in newly diagnosed glioma. TCRdb's table, derived via immunoSEQ multiplex PCR, lists solely in-frame clones and lacks some. In the table there are approximately 25,000 clones, roughly 93% of which are singletons. This specimen consisted of PBMCs, obtained from a glioma patient treated with radiotherapy, temozolomide or both. These receptors all stem from a man between 35 and 55 years old with glioma. The CDR3 runs from the conserved cysteine through the conserved F or W. D genes are given only for firm matches. A clone size is listed for some rows: how often the clone was seen (once, few, many), or a class if it is expanded.

>TRBV18|NA|TRBJ2-1|NA
CASSAGPPPGAYNEQFF
TGTGCCAGCTCAGCCGGACCGCCCCCTGGGGCCTACAATGAGCAGTTCTTC
>TRBV6-6|NA|TRBJ1-2|TRBD1
CAIGGGNYGYTF
TGTGCCATCGGAGGGGGCAACTATGGCTACACCTTC
>TRBV10-3|NA|TRBJ1-3|NA
CAISEGFGSGNTIYF
TGTGCCATCAGTGAGGGGTTCGGCTCTGGAAACACCATATATTTT
>TRBV19|NA|TRBJ2-7|TRBD2
CASSILAGSSYEQYF
TGTGCCAGTAGTATTCTAGCGGGGAGCTCCTACGAGCAGTACTTC
>TRBV27|NA|TRBJ2-2|NA
CASSFFRTAGELFF
TGTGCCAGCAGTTTTTTTCGGACTGCGGGGGAGCTGTTTTTT
>TRBV9|NA|TRBJ1-1|NA
CASSVAPGAGTEAFF
TGTGCCAGCAGCGTAGCCCCAGGGGCAGGCACTGAAGCTTTCTTT
>TRBV29-1|NA|TRBJ1-2|NA
CSVPGTGQRNYGYTF
TGCAGCGTTCCCGGCACGGGCCAGCGGAACTATGGCTACACCTTC
>TRBV6-5|NA|TRBJ2-1|NA
CATRGSGRSEQFF
TGTGCCACGCGTGGGTCAGGACGTAGCGAGCAGTTCTTC
>TRBV29-1|NA|TRBJ1-2|NA
CSVEDPLLYGYTF
TGCAGCGTTGAAGACCCCTTGCTCTATGGCTACACCTTC
>TRBV2|NA|TRBJ1-1|NA
CGTVGGGSTEAFF
TGTGGAACAGTGGGGGGGGGATCCACTGAAGCTTTCTTT
>TRBV14|NA|TRBJ1-2|TRBD1
CASSHTRQGLFYGYTF
TGTGCCAGCAGCCACACTCGACAGGGACTATTCTATGGCTACACCTTC
>TRBV14|NA|TRBJ2-7|TRBD2
CASSQVTSGNLYEQYF
TGTGCCAGCAGCCAAGTGACTAGCGGGAATCTCTACGAGCAGTACTTC
>TRBV7-9|NA|TRBJ1-1|NA
CASTPRGEAFF
TGTGCCAGCACCCCACGAGGTGAAGCTTTCTTT
>TRBV6-6|NA|TRBJ2-7|NA
CASSYQGKQYF
TGTGCCAGCAGTTATCAGGGCAAGCAGTACTTC
>TRBV7-9|NA|TRBJ1-2|NA
CASSLIGLNYGYTF
TGTGCCAGCAGCTTAATAGGACTTAACTATGGCTACACCTTC
>TRBV7-9|NA|TRBJ2-5|TRBD1
CASSDGQGPQETQYF
TGTGCCAGCAGCGACGGACAGGGGCCACAAGAGACCCAGTACTTC
>TRBV7-2|NA|TRBJ2-5|NA
CASSLAGLGETQYF
TGTGCCAGCAGCTTAGCAGGGCTAGGGGAGACCCAGTACTTC
>TRBV19|once|TRBJ1-2|TRBD1
CASSIPPLGTGGGYTF
TGTGCCAGTAGTATCCCGCCCCTCGGGACAGGAGGCGGCTACACCTTC
>TRBV7-3|NA|TRBJ1-1|NA
CASSWGLNTEAFF
TGTGCCAGCAGCTGGGGTCTGAACACTGAAGCTTTCTTT
>TRBV29-1|NA|TRBJ2-6|NA
CSVEGGRGANVLTF
TGCAGCGTTGAAGGGGGGAGGGGGGCCAACGTCCTGACTTTC
>TRBV18|NA|TRBJ2-5|NA
CASSPLGAQYF
TGTGCCAGCTCACCACTCGGGGCCCAGTACTTC
>TRBV2|NA|TRBJ2-5|NA
CASIRGFQETQYF
TGTGCCAGCATTCGGGGCTTCCAAGAGACCCAGTACTTC